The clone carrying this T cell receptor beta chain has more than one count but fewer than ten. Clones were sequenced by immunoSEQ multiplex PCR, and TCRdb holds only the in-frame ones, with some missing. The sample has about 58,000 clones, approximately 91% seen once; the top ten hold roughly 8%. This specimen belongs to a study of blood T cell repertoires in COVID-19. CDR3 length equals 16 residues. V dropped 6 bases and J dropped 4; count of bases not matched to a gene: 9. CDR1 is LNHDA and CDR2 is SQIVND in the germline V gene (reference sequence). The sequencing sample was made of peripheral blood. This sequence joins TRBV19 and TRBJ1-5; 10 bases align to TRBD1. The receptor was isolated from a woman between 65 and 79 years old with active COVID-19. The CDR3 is CASRSGGTGDNQPQHF. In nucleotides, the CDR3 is TGTGCCAGTAGATCCGGAGGGACAGGGGATAATCAGCCCCAGCATTTT.